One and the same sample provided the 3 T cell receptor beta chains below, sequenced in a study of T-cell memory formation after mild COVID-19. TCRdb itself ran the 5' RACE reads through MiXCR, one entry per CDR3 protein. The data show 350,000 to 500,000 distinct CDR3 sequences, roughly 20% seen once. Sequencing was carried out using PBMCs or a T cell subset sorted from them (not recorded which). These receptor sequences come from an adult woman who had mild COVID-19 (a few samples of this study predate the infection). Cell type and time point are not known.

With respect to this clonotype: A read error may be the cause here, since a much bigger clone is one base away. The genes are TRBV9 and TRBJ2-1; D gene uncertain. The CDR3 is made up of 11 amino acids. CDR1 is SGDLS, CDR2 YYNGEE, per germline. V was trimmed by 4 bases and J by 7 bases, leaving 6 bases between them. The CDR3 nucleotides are TGTGCCAGCAGCTCCCAAAATGAGCAGTTCTTC. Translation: CASSSQNEQFF.

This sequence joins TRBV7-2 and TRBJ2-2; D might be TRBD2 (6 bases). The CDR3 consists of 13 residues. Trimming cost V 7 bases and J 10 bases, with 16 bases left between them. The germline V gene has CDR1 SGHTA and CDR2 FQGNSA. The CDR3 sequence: CASKAFGGEELFF. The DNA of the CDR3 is TGTGCCAGCAAGGCGTTCGGAGGGGAGGAGCTGTTTTTT.

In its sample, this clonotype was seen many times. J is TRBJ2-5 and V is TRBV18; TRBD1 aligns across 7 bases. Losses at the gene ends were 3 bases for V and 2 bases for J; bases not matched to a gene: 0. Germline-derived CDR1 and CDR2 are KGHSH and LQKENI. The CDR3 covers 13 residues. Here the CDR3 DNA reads TGTGCCAGCTCACCGGGACAGCAAGAGACCCAGTACTTC. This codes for CASSPGQQETQYF.